This T cell receptor beta chain emerged from a study of blood T cells in healthy people across ages. Trimming cost V 4 bases and J 0 bases, with 9 bases left between them. CDR1 SNHLY and CDR2 FYNNEI come from the germline V gene. The CDR3 covers 15 residues. The use of a sample-barcoded 5' primer and a J-beta primer mix characterized a second PCR of about 7 to 12 cycles. TCRdb re-analysed the 5' RACE reads in MiXCR, keeping a single row per CDR3 protein. This sample has about 970,000 distinct CDR3 sequences, with around 54% found just once. This receptor was taken from a woman aged 55-70 years in good health. The J gene is TRBJ2-2, the V gene TRBV2; D ambiguous. The sequenced material came from blood. The CDR3 DNA reads TGTGCCAGCAGTGCCTACAGTGCGAACACCGGGGAGCTGTTTTTT. This gives the protein CASSAYSANTGELFF.